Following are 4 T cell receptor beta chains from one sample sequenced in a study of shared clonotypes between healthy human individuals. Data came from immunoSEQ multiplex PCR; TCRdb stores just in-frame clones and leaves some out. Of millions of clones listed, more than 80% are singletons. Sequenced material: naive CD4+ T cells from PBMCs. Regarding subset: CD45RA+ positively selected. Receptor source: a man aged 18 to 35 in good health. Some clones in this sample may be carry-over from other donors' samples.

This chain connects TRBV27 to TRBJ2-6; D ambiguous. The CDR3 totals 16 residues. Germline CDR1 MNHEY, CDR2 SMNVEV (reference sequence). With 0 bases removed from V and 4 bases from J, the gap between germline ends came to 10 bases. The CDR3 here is CASSLSRGLGANVLTF. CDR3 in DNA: TGTGCCAGCAGTTTATCTCGCGGTCTAGGGGCCAACGTCCTGACTTTC.

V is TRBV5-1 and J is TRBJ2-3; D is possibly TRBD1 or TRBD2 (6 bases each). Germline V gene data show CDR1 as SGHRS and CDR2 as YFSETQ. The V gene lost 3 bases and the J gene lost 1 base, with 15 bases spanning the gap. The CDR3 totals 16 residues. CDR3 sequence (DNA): TGCGCCAGCAGCTCCCTTCGGGGGCGAGGCACAGATACGCAGTATTTT. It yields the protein CASSSLRGRGTDTQYF.

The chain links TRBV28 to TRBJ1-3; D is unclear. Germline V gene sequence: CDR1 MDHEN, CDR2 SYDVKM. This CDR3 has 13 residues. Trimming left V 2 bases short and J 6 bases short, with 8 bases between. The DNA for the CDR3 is TGTGCCAGCAGTTTAATCGGACCAAACACCATATATTTT. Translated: CASSLIGPNTIYF.

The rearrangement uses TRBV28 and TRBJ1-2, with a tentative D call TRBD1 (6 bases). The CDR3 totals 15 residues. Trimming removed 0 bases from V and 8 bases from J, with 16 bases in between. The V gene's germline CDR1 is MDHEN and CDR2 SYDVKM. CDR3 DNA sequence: TGTGCCAGCAGTTTATGGGCTGTATGGCAGGGGGGCTACACCTTC. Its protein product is CASSLWAVWQGGYTF.